The T cell receptor beta chain described here comes from a study of graft-versus-host responses after intestinal transplantation. Broader study findings: Allografts carried high graft-versus-host to host-versus-graft clonal ratios in patients having graft-donor T cell macrochimerism.

The germline V gene has CDR1 SEHNR and CDR2 FQNEAQ (reference sequence). Trimming took 3 bases from V and 0 from J, leaving 12 bases between them. This CDR3 contains 17 residues. In the case of this clone: The antigen is not known.

Produced via immunoSEQ multiplex PCR; TCRdb's table is partial and in-frame only. The sample lists around 67,000 clones, 84% occurring once. This chain connects TRBV7-9 to TRBJ1-6; D gene uncertain. The sequencing here drew on unstimulated CD4+ T cells sorted from spleen or lymph node cells, taken before transplant. The source of this sequence is a human donor who was the organ donor for an intestinal transplant. The CDR3: CASSFPTGSSYNSPLHF. CDR3 DNA: TGTGCCAGCAGCTTCCCGACGGGGAGCTCCTATAATTCACCCCTCCACTTT.